This T cell receptor beta chain was sequenced for a study of Ad26.COV2.S vaccination and SARS-CoV-2 variants. Treatment of the sample: over 15 received Ad26.COV2.S at low or high dose, single or two shots; several received placebo; per-sample allocation not given. Sampling took place 63 days after the first vaccine or placebo injection. Boston provided a donor who was an adult aged 18-55 years. TCRdb's table, derived via immunoSEQ multiplex PCR, lists solely in-frame clones and lacks some. The repertoire holds fewer than 500,000 clones, with roughly 89% as singletons. Germline V gene sequence: CDR1 SGDLS, CDR2 YYNGEE. With 4 bases clipped from V and 10 bases from J, the junction kept 5 bases outside the gene matches. This CDR3 spans 12 amino acids.

The V and J genes are TRBV9 and TRBJ2-1; 7 positions agree with TRBD2. The starting material was peripheral blood, obtained in a trial of Ad26.COV2.S vaccine versus placebo. This clonotype was sampled from a person between 18 and 65 years old who received the Ad26.COV2.S COVID-19 vaccine or a placebo. CDR3 sequence (DNA): TGTGCCAGCAGCCACCGGGACTACGAGCAGTTCTTC. Protein product: CASSHRDYEQFF.